The sequence of this T cell receptor beta chain was determined in a study of T cell changes during pregnancy in multiple sclerosis. V lost 6 bases and J 0 bases, leaving 9 bases between the germline ends. This CDR3 has 13 residues. Germline CDR1 is SQVTM and CDR2 is ANQGSEA. Only in-frame clones appear in the TCRdb table, and some are missing; sequencing was by immunoSEQ multiplex PCR. The sample holds around 61,000 clones; 80% to 90% are singletons and the top ten take about 5.4%. Input material: peripheral blood from another person, used as feeder cells. This rearrangement joins TRBV29-1 to TRBJ2-1, with D perhaps matching TRBD2 (5 bases). The TCR originated in a human donor whose cells served as feeder cells for cultures in a pregnancy study. CDR3 sequence: CSVERYSYNEQFF. CDR3 nucleotides: TGCAGCGTGGAGCGGTACTCCTACAATGAGCAGTTCTTC.